A selection of T cell receptor beta chains follows, all from one sample in a study of blood T cell repertoires in COVID-19. Profiled with immunoSEQ multiplex PCR; TCRdb holds only in-frame clones, not every one. The sample records 400,000 or so clones, approximately 92% being singletons. The specimen was PBMCs or T cells enriched from blood (not recorded which). These receptors originate from a man between 25 and 39 years old who had recovered from COVID-19. The conserved cysteine and the conserved F or W are not part of the CDR3 here. Clone size, where shown, is once, few, many, or a class for clones that have expanded.

.	TRBV5-1	TRBJ2-1	ASSSALADNEQF
.	TRBV6-5	TRBJ1-1	ARMLDGQENTEAF
.	TRBV19	TRBJ2-3	ASSIGTNTDTQY
.	TRBV6-2/TRBV6-3	TRBJ1-2	ASSYFKQGNPYGYT
.	TRBV10-1	TRBJ2-1	ASSSGYNEQF
.	TRBV10-3	TRBJ1-1	ALTRGLGTEAF
.	TRBV30	TRBJ2-1	AWSVLFSTSGSYNEQF
.	TRBV29-1	TRBJ1-1	SVEAQMNTEAF
.	TRBV5-4	TRBJ2-1	ASSLGGDSPSYNEQF
.	TRBV30	TRBJ1-3	AWTAIGNTIY
.	TRBV12-3/TRBV12-4	TRBJ1-2	ASNGGQGYGYT
.	TRBV7-2	TRBJ2-3	ASNLAGLDTQY
.	TRBV11-2	TRBJ2-5	ASSLDVGGQETQY
.	TRBV3-1/TRBV3-2	TRBJ1-3	ASSQEMVSSGNTIY
.	TRBV28	TRBJ1-1	ASISPLRAF
.	TRBV7-9	TRBJ1-2	ASSLKTGMYGYT
.	TRBV7-2	TRBJ1-3	ASRLGGDGNTIY
.	TRBV6-5	TRBJ2-7	ASSYGAGAYEQY
.	TRBV19	TRBJ1-5	ASSRDRAKAINQPQH
many	TRBV28	TRBJ1-5	ASTRGLNLNQPQH
.	TRBV6-1	TRBJ1-1	ASSEALWTGGTEAF
.	TRBV7-8	TRBJ1-2	ASSRTGTGEPNYGYT
once	TRBV27	TRBJ2-1	ASSPLDSTYNEQF
.	TRBV6-2/TRBV6-3	TRBJ2-2	ASSRLGNTGELF
.	TRBV3-1/TRBV3-2	TRBJ2-1	ASSQQRERITDEQF
.	TRBV5-4	TRBJ2-7	ASSLARGSHEQY
.	TRBV7-8	TRBJ2-1	ASSKSGLYNEQF
.	TRBV5-1	TRBJ2-2	ASSLDRGRTGELF
.	TRBV6-5	TRBJ2-7	ASSYSARREQY
.	TRBV25-1	TRBJ1-2	ASSWGQLNYGYT
.	TRBV5-4	TRBJ2-1	ASRGTGSYNEQF
.	TRBV9	TRBJ1-3	ASSSTGASGNTIY
.	TRBV7-9	TRBJ2-1	ASIPKGVGGRSYNEQF
.	TRBV19	TRBJ1-2	ASHTSGQGIYGYT
.	TRBV7-8	TRBJ2-7	ASSLGQLYYEQY
.	TRBV19	TRBJ2-7	ASSINGFSYEQY
.	TRBV29-1	TRBJ1-2	SVGGQGGYGYT
.	TRBV6-5	TRBJ2-7	ASGGASGTYEQY
.	TRBV6-6	TRBJ2-7	ASSRSSGRFYEQY
.	TRBV6-6	TRBJ2-1	ASSSPDRPRRHGQF
many	TRBV6-1	TRBJ1-1	ASSDTTRYTEAF
once	TRBV19	TRBJ2-5	ASSKTSGPQETQY
.	TRBV2	TRBJ1-5	ASSDVGVSNQPQH
.	TRBV5-1	TRBJ2-7	ASSAWGGEQY
.	TRBV28	TRBJ2-5	ASRLAGAGETQY
.	TRBV19	TRBJ1-2	ASRQAPTNYGYT
.	TRBV5-1	TRBJ1-1	ASSLEGGTEAF
.	TRBV10-3	TRBJ1-4	AISESMDRENEKLF
.	TRBV7-3	TRBJ2-1	ASSGAAGSYNEQF
.	TRBV6-5	TRBJ2-7	ASKLNRRQGSEQY
once	TRBV5-4	TRBJ2-3	ASTPEGLLTDTQY
.	TRBV15	TRBJ2-1	ATRGPASGYNEQF
.	TRBV19	TRBJ2-5	ASNPQGFLQETQY
.	TRBV28	TRBJ2-3	ASISPSTDTQY
few	TRBV3-1/TRBV3-2	TRBJ1-2	ASSQARGRYT